Below, one T cell receptor beta chain is given with its context. No antigen is known for it. The data originate from a study of vaccination and CD4 T cells after COVID-19. Study-wide background: Cells were stimulated with overlapping spike peptide pools from SARS-CoV-2, HCoV-NL63, HCoV-OC43 and HCoV-229E.

Treatment reported: approximately 9-day PBMC culture with coronavirus spike peptide pools or control peptides (ViraFEST assay). Researchers used the Oncomine TCR Beta short-read assay to sequence DNA from cultured CD4+ T cells. In this case, cultured CD4+ T cells provided the extracted genomic DNA. TCRdb reprocessed the PCR reads with MiXCR, giving one entry per CDR3 protein. The table shows tens of thousands of distinct CDR3 sequences, with 62% occurring only once. Germline V CDR1 and CDR2: SGHTS, YDEGEE. The CDR3 loop spans 17 amino acids. With V trimmed by 3 bases and J by 4 bases, 9 bases remained unmatched.

The sample consisted of CD4+ T cells from blood, cultured in vitro. This TCR came from a human donor who had recovered from COVID-19. The chain carries TRBV5-8 and TRBJ2-5, with 13 positions matching TRBD2. CDR3: CASSYGLAGVGGETQYF. Here the CDR3 DNA reads TGTGCCAGCAGCTACGGACTAGCGGGAGTAGGTGGAGAGACCCAGTACTTC. The whole variable domain, remainder taken from reference TRBV5-8 and TRBJ2-5, is EAGVTQSPTHLIKTRGQQATLRCSPISGHTSVYWYQQALGLGLQFLLWYDEGEERNRGNFPPRFSGRQFPNYSSELNVNALELEDSALYLCASSYGLAGVGGETQYFGPGTRLLVL.